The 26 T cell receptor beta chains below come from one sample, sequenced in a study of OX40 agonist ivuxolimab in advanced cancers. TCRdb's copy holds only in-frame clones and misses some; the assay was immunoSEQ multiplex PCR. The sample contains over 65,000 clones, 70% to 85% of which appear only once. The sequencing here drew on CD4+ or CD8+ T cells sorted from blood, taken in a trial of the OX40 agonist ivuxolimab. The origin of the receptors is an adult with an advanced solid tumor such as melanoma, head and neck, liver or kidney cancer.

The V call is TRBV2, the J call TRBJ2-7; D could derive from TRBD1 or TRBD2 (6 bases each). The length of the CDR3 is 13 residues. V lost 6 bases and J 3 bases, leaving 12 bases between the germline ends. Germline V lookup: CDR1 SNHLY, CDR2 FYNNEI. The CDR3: CASRQQGLYEQYF. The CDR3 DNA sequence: TGTGCCAGCAGACAACAGGGACTCTACGAGCAGTACTTC.

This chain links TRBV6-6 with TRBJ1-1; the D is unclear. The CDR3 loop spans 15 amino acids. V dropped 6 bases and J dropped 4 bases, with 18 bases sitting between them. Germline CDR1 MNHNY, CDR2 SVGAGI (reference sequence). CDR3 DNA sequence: TGTGCCAGCAGGCCAGAGACACTTGCGGGCACTGAAGCTTTCTTT. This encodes CASRPETLAGTEAFF.

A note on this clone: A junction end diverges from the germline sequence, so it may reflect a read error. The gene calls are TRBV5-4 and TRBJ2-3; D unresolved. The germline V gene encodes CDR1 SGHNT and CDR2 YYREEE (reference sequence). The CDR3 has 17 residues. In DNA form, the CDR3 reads TGTGCCAGCAGCTTGGCCCTGCGGCCTAGAAGCACAGATGCGCAGTATTTT. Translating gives CASSLALRPRSTDAQYF. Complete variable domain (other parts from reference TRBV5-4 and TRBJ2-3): ETGVTQSPTHLIKTRGQQVTLRCSSQSGHNTVSWYQQALGQGPQFIFQYYREEENGRGNFPPRFSGLQFPNYSSELNVNALELDDSALYLCASSLALRPRSTDAQYFGPGTRLTVL.

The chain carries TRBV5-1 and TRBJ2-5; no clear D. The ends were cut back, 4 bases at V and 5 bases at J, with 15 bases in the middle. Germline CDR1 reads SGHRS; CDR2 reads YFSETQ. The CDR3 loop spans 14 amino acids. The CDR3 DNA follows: TGCGCCAGCAGCCCAACCCTCCGTCGGGAGACCCAGTACTTC. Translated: CASSPTLRRETQYF. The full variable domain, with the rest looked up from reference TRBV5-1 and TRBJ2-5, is KAGVTQTPRYLIKTRGQQVTLSCSPISGHRSVSWYQQTPGQGLQFLFEYFSETQRNKGNFPGRFSGRQFSNSRSEMNVSTLELGDSALYLCASSPTLRRETQYFGPGTRLLVL.

The CDR3 protein is CASSPGLAGGPRETQYF. Here the CDR3 DNA reads TGTGCCAGCTCACCAGGACTAGCGGGAGGGCCACGGGAGACCCAGTACTTC. V is TRBV18 and J is TRBJ2-5, with 15 nucleotides matching TRBD2. J lost 5 bases, V lost 2 bases, and 6 bases had no gene match. The V gene's germline CDR1 is KGHSH and CDR2 LQKENI. The CDR3 extends over 17 amino acids.

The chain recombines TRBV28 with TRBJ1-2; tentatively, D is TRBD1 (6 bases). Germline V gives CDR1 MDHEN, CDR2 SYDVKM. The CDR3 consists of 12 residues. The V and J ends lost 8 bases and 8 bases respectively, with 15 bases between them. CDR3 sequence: CASSSGARGYTF. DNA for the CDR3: TGTGCCAGCTCCTCGGGGGCGCGGGGCTACACCTTC.

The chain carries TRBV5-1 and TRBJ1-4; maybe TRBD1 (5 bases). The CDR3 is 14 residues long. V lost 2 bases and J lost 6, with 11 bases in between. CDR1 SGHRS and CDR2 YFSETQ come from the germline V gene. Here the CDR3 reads CASSLNRIDEKLFF. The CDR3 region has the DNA TGCGCCAGCAGCTTAAACAGGATCGATGAAAAACTGTTTTTT.

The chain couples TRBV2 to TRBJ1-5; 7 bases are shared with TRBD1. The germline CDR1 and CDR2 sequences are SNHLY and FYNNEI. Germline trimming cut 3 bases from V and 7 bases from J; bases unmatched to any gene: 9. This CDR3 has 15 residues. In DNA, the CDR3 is TGTGCCAGCAGTGACCAGACAGGGCTTGGCCAGCCCCAGCATTTT. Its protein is CASSDQTGLGQPQHF.

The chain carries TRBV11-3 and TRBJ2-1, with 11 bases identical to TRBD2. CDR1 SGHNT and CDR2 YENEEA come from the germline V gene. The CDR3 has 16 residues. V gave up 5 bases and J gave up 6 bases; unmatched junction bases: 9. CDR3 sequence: CASSPGRLAGLNEQFF. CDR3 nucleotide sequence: TGTGCCAGCAGCCCCGGGCGACTAGCGGGGCTCAATGAGCAGTTCTTC.

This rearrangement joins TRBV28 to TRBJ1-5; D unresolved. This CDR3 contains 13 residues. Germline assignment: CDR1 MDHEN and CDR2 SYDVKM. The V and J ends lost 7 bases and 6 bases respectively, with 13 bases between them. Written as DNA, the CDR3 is TGTGCCAGCAAGTGGGCCGAGGGTCAGCCCCAGCATTTT. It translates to CASKWAEGQPQHF.

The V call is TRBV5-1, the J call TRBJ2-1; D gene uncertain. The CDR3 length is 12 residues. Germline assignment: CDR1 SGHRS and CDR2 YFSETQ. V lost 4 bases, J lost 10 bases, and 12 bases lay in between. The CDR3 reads CASSLDQREQFF. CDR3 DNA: TGCGCCAGCAGCCTAGATCAGAGGGAGCAGTTCTTC.

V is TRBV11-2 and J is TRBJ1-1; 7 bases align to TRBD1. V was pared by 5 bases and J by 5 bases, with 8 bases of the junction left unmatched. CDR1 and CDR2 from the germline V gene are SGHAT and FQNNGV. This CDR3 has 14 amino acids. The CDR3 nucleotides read TGTGCCAGCAGCCCACCGACAGGGAGGACTGAAGCTTTCTTT. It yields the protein CASSPPTGRTEAFF.

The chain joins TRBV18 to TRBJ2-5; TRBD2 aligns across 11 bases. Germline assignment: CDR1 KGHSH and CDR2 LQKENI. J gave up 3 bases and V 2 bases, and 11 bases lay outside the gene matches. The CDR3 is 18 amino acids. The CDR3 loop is CASSPRASGGHKKETQYF. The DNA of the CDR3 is TGTGCCAGCTCACCAAGGGCTAGCGGGGGGCACAAGAAAGAGACCCAGTACTTC.

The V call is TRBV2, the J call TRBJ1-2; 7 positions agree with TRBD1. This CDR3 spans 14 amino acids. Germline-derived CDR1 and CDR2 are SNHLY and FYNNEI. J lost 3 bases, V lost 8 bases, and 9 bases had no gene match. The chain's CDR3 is CASAQGRGDYGYTF. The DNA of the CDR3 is TGTGCCAGCGCACAGGGGCGAGGGGACTATGGCTACACCTTC.

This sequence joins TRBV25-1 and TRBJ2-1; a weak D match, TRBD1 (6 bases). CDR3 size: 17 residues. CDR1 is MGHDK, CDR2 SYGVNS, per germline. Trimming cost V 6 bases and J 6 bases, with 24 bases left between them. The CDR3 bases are TGTGCCAGCAGGAAGGGGCAGGGGTATAGCTTTGGCAATGAGCAGTTCTTC. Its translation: CASRKGQGYSFGNEQFF.

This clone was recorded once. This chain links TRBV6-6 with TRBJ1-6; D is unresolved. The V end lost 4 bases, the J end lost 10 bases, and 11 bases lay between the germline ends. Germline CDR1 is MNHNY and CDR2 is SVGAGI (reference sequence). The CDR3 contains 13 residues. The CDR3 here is CASSSRFDSPLHF. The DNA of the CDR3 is TGTGCCAGCAGTTCGAGGTTTGACTCACCCCTCCACTTT.

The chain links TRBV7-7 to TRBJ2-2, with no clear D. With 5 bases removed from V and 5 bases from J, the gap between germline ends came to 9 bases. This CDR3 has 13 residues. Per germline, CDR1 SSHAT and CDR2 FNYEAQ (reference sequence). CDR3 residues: CASSARSTGELFF. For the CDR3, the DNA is TGTGCCAGCAGCGCCAGATCGACCGGGGAGCTGTTTTTT. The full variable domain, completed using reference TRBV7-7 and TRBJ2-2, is GAGVSQSPRYKVTKRGQDVTLRCDPISSHATLYWYQQALGQGPEFLTYFNYEAQPDKSGLPSDRFSAERPEGSISTLTIQRTEQRDSAMYRCASSARSTGELFFGEGSRLTVL.

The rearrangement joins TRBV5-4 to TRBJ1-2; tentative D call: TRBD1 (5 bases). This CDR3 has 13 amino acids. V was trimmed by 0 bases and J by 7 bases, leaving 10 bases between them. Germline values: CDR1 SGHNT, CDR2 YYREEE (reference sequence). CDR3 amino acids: CASSLVGGSGYTF. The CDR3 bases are TGTGCCAGCAGCTTGGTCGGGGGGAGTGGCTACACCTTC.

CDR3: CASSRGLDYGYTF. The CDR3 DNA reads as TGTGCCAGTAGTAGGGGTCTTGACTATGGCTACACCTTC. The chain has TRBV19 and TRBJ1-2; D is unclear. Per germline, CDR1 LNHDA and CDR2 SQIVND (reference sequence). This CDR3 is built from 13 residues. The V and J ends lost 4 bases and 3 bases respectively, with 9 bases between them.

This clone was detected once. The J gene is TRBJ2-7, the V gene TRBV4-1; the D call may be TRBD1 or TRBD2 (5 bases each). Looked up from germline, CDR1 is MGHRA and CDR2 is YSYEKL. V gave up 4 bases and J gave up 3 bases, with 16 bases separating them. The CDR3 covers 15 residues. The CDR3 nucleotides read TGCGCCAGCAGCCCTCTTGGGGGAAAGGACTACGAGCAGTACTTC. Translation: CASSPLGGKDYEQYF.

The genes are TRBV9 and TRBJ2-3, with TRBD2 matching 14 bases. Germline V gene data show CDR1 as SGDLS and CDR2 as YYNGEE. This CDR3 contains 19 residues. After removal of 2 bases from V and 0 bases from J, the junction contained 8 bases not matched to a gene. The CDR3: CASSVGGLAGVSSTDTQYF. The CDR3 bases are TGTGCCAGCAGCGTCGGGGGACTAGCGGGAGTATCTAGCACAGATACGCAGTATTTT.

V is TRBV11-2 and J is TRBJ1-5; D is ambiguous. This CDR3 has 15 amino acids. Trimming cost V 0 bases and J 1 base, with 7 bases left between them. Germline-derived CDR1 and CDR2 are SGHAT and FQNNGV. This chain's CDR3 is CASSLDGGSNQPQHF. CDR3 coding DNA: TGTGCCAGCAGCTTAGATGGAGGAAGCAATCAGCCCCAGCATTTT. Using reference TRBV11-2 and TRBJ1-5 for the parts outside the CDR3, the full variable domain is EAGVAQSPRYKIIEKRQSVAFWCNPISGHATLYWYQQILGQGPKLLIQFQNNGVVDDSQLPKDRFSAERLKGVDSTLKIQPAKLEDSAVYLCASSLDGGSNQPQHFGDGTRLSIL.

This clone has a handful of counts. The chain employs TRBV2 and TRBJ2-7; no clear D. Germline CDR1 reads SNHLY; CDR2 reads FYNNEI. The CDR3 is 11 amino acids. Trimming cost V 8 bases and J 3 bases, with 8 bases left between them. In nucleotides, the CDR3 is TGTGCCAGCGGGCCGTACTACGAGCAGTACTTC. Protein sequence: CASGPYYEQYF. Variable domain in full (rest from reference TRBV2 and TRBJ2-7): EPEVTQTPSHQVTQMGQEVILRCVPISNHLYFYWYRQILGQKVEFLVSFYNNEISEKSEIFDDQFSVERPDGSNFTLKIRSTKLEDSAMYFCASGPYYEQYFGPGTRLTVT.

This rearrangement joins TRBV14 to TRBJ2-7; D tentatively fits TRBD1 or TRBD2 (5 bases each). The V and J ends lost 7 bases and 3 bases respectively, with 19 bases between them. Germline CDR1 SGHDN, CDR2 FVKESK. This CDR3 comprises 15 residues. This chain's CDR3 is CASNLRDGPHYEQYF. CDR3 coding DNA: TGTGCCAGCAACCTGAGGGACGGCCCCCACTACGAGCAGTACTTC.

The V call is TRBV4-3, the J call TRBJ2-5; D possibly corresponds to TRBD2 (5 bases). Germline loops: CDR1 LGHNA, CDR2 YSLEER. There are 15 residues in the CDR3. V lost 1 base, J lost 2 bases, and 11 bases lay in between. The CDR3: CASSQGGDPQETQYF. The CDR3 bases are TGCGCCAGCAGCCAAGGGGGAGACCCACAAGAGACCCAGTACTTC.

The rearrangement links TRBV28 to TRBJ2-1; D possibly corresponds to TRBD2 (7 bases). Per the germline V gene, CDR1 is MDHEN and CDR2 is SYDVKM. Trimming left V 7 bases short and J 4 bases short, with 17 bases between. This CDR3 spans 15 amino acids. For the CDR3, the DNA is TGTGCCAGCACCCTGGGGGGGGGCGGATACAATGAGCAGTTCTTC. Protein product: CASTLGGGGYNEQFF.